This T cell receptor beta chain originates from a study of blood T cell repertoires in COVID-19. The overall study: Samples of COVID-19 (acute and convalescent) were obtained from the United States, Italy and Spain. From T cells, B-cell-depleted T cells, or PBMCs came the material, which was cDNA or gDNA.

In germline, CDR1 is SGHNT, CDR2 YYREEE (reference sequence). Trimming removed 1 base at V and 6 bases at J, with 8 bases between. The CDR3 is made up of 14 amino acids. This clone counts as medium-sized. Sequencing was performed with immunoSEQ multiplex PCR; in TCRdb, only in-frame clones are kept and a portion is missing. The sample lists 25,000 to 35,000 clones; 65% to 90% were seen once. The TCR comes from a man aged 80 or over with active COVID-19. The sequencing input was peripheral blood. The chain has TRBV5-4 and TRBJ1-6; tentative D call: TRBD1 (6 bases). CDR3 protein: CASSLQGSNSPLHF. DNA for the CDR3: TGTGCCAGCAGCTTGCAGGGGTCTAATTCACCCCTCCACTTT.